The entry that follows covers one T cell receptor beta chain sequence. This clone was seen only a few times. The clone's antigen remains unknown. There are no base qualities to consult, and no much larger clone falls within one base. The data stem from a study of blood T cell repertoires in COVID-19 (TCRdb year 2020). Broadly, across the study: Collaborator samples came from the United States, Italy and Spain and covered acute and convalescent phases of COVID-19. The dataset comprised deeply sampled blood TCRbeta repertoires from subjects exposed to, actively infected with, or recovered from COVID-19. The repertoires were released in a freely available public database meant as a resource for research on the immune response to SARS-CoV-2. The prospective study material was composed of cDNA or gDNA derived from T cells, B-cell-depleted T cells, or PBMCs. A de-identified subject ID, COVID-19 status, age in years and sex were almost always included in the sample metadata. Samples came from the ongoing ImmuneRACE study (first 160 participants) plus 1,254 subjects from 6 global collaborators. Where HLA class I and class II types were available, the types were taken from metadata supplied by the sample provider, not from assay-based typing. General study outcomes and caveats: The quantity of clinical and demographic metadata differed by source and by participant and was supplied without curation.

Whole blood was collected in K2EDTA tubes by collaborating institutions according to the institutions' own protocols. For TCRbeta analysis, collaborator samples were shipped as frozen whole blood, as isolated PBMCs, or as DNA extracted from either sample type. The germline V end is reduced by 0 bases and the J end by 8 bases; junction bases left unmatched: 10. Per the germline V gene, MNHEY is the CDR1 and SVGAGI is the CDR2. The CDR3 spans 16 residues, from the cysteine through the phenylalanine. This entry keeps only the CDR3 DNA: 48 bases, framed from base 1. TCRbeta CDR3 regions were amplified from genomic DNA by means of the immunoSEQ Assay, a bias-controlled multiplex PCR. Concerning the study's data processing: The number of nucleated cells in each sample was estimated from the amplification of reference gene primers within the assay. To quantify the absolute abundance of each unique TCRbeta CDR3 rearrangement, sequence reads were collapsed and filtered. For each sample, productive Simpson clonality was calculated as the square root of Simpson's diversity index across productive rearrangements. In TCRdb, the immuneACCESS table is reduced to in-frame sequences with V and J assigned. These tables do not hold every clone; where another copy was compared, an unresolved V gene accounts for under half, and the others remain unexplained. V and J calls and clone size are those listed in that table; D and trimming were worked out from the DNA. Counted in this sample were 99,000 or so clones; 84% of them appeared once. The ten top clones hold under 2% of the sample.

This chain joins TRBV6-5 to TRBJ2-3; TRBD1 matches 8 bases in the middle. This sequence originates from a man aged 65 to 79 with active or convalescent COVID-19. Sequencing input: peripheral blood. In nucleotides, the sequence is TGTGCCAGCAGTTACTCAACAGGGGGACGGATGGCTACGCAGTATTTT. This sequence encodes CASSYSTGGRMATQYF.